Listed below are T cell receptor beta chains from one sample, sequenced in a study of blood T cell repertoires in COVID-19. Clones were read by immunoSEQ multiplex PCR, and TCRdb kept only the in-frame ones, dropping some. The table shows more than 150,000 clones, with about four fifths occurring only once. Sample: peripheral blood. These receptors all stem from a woman of 80 years or more with COVID-19, enrolled during active disease. The CDR3 runs from the conserved cysteine through the conserved F or W. The D gene is left open where the match is weak. Size values are once, few and many counts, or a class for expanded clones, and some rows have none.

>TRBJ1-3|.|.|TRBV11-2
CASSLGGQAGNTIYF
TGTGCCAGCAGCTTAGGGGGGCAGGCTGGAAACACCATATATTTT
>TRBJ2-1|TRBD1|.|TRBV5-4
CASSSTGGYGNEQFF
TGTGCCAGCAGCTCAACAGGGGGATATGGCAATGAGCAGTTCTTC
>TRBJ2-2|TRBD2|.|TRBV6-5
CASSRTLAAGELFF
TGTGCCAGCAGTCGAACACTAGCGGCTGGGGAGCTGTTTTTT
>TRBJ1-5|TRBD1|.|TRBV28
CASSASGTGVQPQHF
TGTGCCAGCAGTGCCTCTGGGACAGGGGTTCAGCCCCAGCATTTT
>TRBJ1-4|TRBD1|.|TRBV7-9
CASSVTGTVNEKLFF
TGTGCCAGCAGCGTAACAGGGACAGTAAATGAAAAACTGTTTTTT
>TRBJ2-2|.|.|TRBV2
CASKRGTGELFF
TGTGCCAGCAAAAGGGGGACCGGGGAGCTGTTTTTT
>TRBJ2-5|.|.|TRBV2
CASRGEVETQYF
TGTGCCAGCAGAGGAGAGGTAGAGACCCAGTACTTC
>TRBJ2-3|.|.|TRBV7-9
CASSPTLTGDTQYF
TGTGCCAGCAGCCCAACCCTGACAGGCGATACGCAGTATTTT
>TRBJ2-7|TRBD1|.|TRBV10-3
CATQSPGGNEQYF
TGTGCCACCCAGAGCCCAGGGGGCAACGAGCAGTACTTC
>TRBJ2-7|TRBD1|.|TRBV15
CATSRGGGTGGYEQYF
TGTGCCACCAGCAGAGGAGGGGGGACAGGGGGATACGAGCAGTACTTC
>TRBJ2-5|.|.|TRBV27
CASRSGINQETQYF
TGTGCCAGCAGGAGCGGTATCAATCAAGAGACCCAGTACTTC
>TRBJ2-7|TRBD2|.|TRBV2
CASSERASGSRRQYF
TGTGCCAGCAGTGAAAGGGCTAGCGGGAGTCGGCGGCAGTACTTC
>TRBJ1-1|.|.|TRBV28
CASSPLRQPNTEAFF
TGTGCCAGCAGTCCACTGAGACAGCCGAACACTGAAGCTTTCTTT
>TRBJ2-6|.|once|TRBV7-8
CASSLVKQGLPPLSGANVLTF
TGTGCCAGCAGCTTAGTCAAGCAGGGCCTTCCCCCTCTATCTGGGGCCAACGTCCTGACTTTC
>TRBJ1-2|.|.|TRBV2
CASSRTVYGYTF
TGTGCCAGCAGTAGGACAGTCTATGGCTACACCTTC
>TRBJ2-7|.|.|TRBV14
CASSQQGGTYEQYF
TGTGCCAGCAGCCAACAGGGCGGAACCTACGAGCAGTACTTC
>TRBJ2-7|.|.|TRBV19
CASGPGHPYEQYF
TGTGCCAGTGGTCCGGGACACCCCTACGAGCAGTACTTC
>TRBJ1-1|.|.|TRBV2
CASSGGGGWAEAFF
TGTGCCAGCAGCGGTGGCGGCGGGTGGGCTGAAGCTTTCTTT
>TRBJ2-7|.|.|TRBV19
CASSARGFGQYF
TGTGCCAGTAGTGCCCGGGGTTTCGGGCAGTACTTC
>TRBJ2-7|.|once|TRBV28
CASSPRDGSYEQYF
TGTGCCAGCAGTCCGCGGGACGGCTCCTACGAGCAGTACTTC
>TRBJ2-2|.|.|TRBV6-5
CASSYAGAGFAGELFF
TGTGCCAGCAGTTACGCGGGGGCCGGTTTCGCCGGGGAGCTGTTTTTT
>TRBJ1-2|.|few|TRBV5-4
CASSPNYRYMANTF
TGTGCCAGCAGCCCGAACTACCGGTATATGGCTAACACCTTC
>TRBJ2-7|.|.|TRBV7-9
CASSTRKDEQYF
TGTGCCAGCAGCACTAGGAAGGACGAGCAGTACTTC
>TRBJ1-1|.|.|TRBV2
CASRFRFTEAFF
TGTGCCAGCAGGTTCCGGTTCACTGAAGCTTTCTTT
>TRBJ1-3|.|many|TRBV5-5
CASSGGRGPSGNTIYF
TGTGCCAGCAGCGGGGGGCGGGGGCCCTCTGGAAACACCATATATTTT
>TRBJ1-1|TRBD1|.|TRBV6-5
CASSPRQGGEAFF
TGTGCCAGCAGTCCAAGACAGGGCGGCGAAGCTTTCTTT
>TRBJ1-5|TRBD1|once|TRBV6-2/TRBV6-3
CASSWDRGTQPQHF
TGTGCCAGCAGTTGGGACAGGGGGACTCAGCCCCAGCATTTT
>TRBJ1-5|.|few|TRBV6-2/TRBV6-3
CASSWGGDQPQHF
TGTGCCAGCAGTTGGGGGGGGGATCAGCCCCAGCATTTT
>TRBJ1-4|.|.|TRBV2
CASSDGRGNEKLFF
TGTGCCAGCAGTGACGGCAGGGGTAATGAAAAACTGTTTTTT
>TRBJ1-2|.|once|TRBV7-2
CASSSQDWSNGYTF
TGTGCCAGCAGCTCACAGGATTGGTCGAATGGCTACACCTTC
>TRBJ1-1|.|.|TRBV2
CATGAGVNTEAFF
TGTGCCACCGGGGCGGGGGTTAACACTGAAGCTTTCTTT
>TRBJ1-5|TRBD1|.|TRBV6-6
CASSQTSRTGNQPQHF
TGTGCCAGCAGTCAAACCTCCCGGACAGGGAATCAGCCCCAGCATTTT
>TRBJ1-5|TRBD1|.|TRBV28
CASSGGQGLDQPQHF
TGTGCCAGCAGTGGGGGACAGGGTCTCGACCAGCCCCAGCATTTT
>TRBJ1-5|.|.|TRBV10-2
CASSSGARQPQHF
TGCGCCAGCAGTTCAGGGGCCCGACAGCCCCAGCATTTT
>TRBJ2-4|TRBD2|.|TRBV3-1/TRBV3-2
CASSPGGGVNIQYF
TGTGCCAGCAGCCCCGGGGGGGGAGTAAACATTCAGTACTTC
>TRBJ2-3|.|.|TRBV9
CASSVGRGSTDTQYF
TGTGCCAGCAGCGTAGGCAGGGGTAGCACAGATACGCAGTATTTT
>TRBJ1-2|TRBD1|.|TRBV5-1
CASSSSGQYDGYTF
TGCGCCAGCAGCTCCTCGGGACAGTATGATGGCTACACCTTC
>TRBJ2-2|.|once|TRBV3-1/TRBV3-2
CASSQVRGFLFF
TGTGCCAGCAGCCAAGTCAGAGGTTTCCTGTTTTTT
>TRBJ2-7|TRBD1|.|TRBV6-2/TRBV6-3
CASSYRPGGHYEQYF
TGTGCCAGCAGTTACCGACCAGGGGGCCACTACGAGCAGTACTTC
>TRBJ2-5|.|.|TRBV19
CASSIVYLSQETQYF
TGTGCCAGTAGTATTGTCTACCTCTCACAAGAGACCCAGTACTTC
>TRBJ1-1|.|.|TRBV29-1
CSVDLRGLNTEAFF
TGCAGCGTTGACCTCAGAGGGCTGAACACTGAAGCTTTCTTT
>TRBJ2-1|TRBD2|.|TRBV5-4
CASSLTSGSWGNEQFF
TGTGCCAGCAGCTTGACTAGCGGGAGTTGGGGAAATGAGCAGTTCTTC
>TRBJ1-2|.|.|TRBV14
CASSQNPPRDYF
TGTGCCAGCAGCCAAAATCCCCCTCGGGACTACTTC
>TRBJ2-7|.|.|TRBV6-2/TRBV6-3
CASSYHRTYEQYF
TGTGCCAGCAGTTACCACAGGACCTACGAGCAGTACTTC
>TRBJ1-6|.|few|TRBV28
CAVGQSTSYNSPLHF
TGTGCGGTAGGACAATCTACCTCCTATAATTCACCCCTCCACTTT
>TRBJ2-1|.|.|TRBV4-2
CASSQERYSYNEQFF
TGTGCCAGCAGCCAAGAGCGGTACTCCTACAATGAGCAGTTCTTC
>TRBJ1-2|TRBD1|.|TRBV5-6
CASSLGTGDYYGYTF
TGTGCCAGCAGCTTAGGGACAGGGGATTACTATGGCTACACCTTC
>TRBJ2-7|TRBD2|.|TRBV20-1
CSASKGLAGGEQYF
TGCAGTGCGAGTAAGGGACTAGCGGGAGGGGAGCAGTACTTC
>TRBJ1-2|.|.|TRBV5-1
CASSFGGFYGYTF
TGCGCCAGCAGCTTCGGAGGGTTTTATGGCTACACCTTC
>TRBJ2-1|.|.|TRBV5-1
CASLGGGGVGDEQFF
TGCGCCAGCCTCGGAGGCGGGGGCGTCGGAGATGAGCAGTTCTTC
>TRBJ2-7|TRBD1|.|TRBV29-1
CSVEDEGQGADEQYF
TGCAGCGTTGAAGATGAGGGACAGGGGGCGGATGAGCAGTACTTC
>TRBJ1-5|.|once|TRBV27
CASSSQGSNQPQHF
TGTGCCAGCAGTTCTCAGGGAAGCAATCAGCCCCAGCATTTT
>TRBJ2-1|TRBD2|.|TRBV11-2
CASSLVALAVYNEQFF
TGTGCCAGCAGCTTAGTTGCACTAGCGGTCTACAATGAGCAGTTCTTC
>TRBJ2-4|.|once|TRBV18
CASSPDGGPQYF
TGTGCCAGCTCACCAGATGGGGGCCCACAGTACTTC
>TRBJ2-1|TRBD2|.|TRBV5-4
CASNSGTSGGRYNEQFF
TGTGCCAGCAACTCCGGGACTAGCGGGGGACGTTACAATGAGCAGTTCTTC
>TRBJ2-7|.|.|TRBV28
CASAAGAINEQYF
TGTGCCAGCGCCGCAGGGGCGATCAACGAGCAGTACTTC
>TRBJ1-2|TRBD1|.|TRBV19
CASSMRPDRGVEGTF
TGTGCCAGTAGTATGAGACCGGACAGGGGGGTCGAGGGCACCTTC